This T cell receptor beta chain was documented in a study of blood T cell repertoires in COVID-19. The overall study: In each case, the material was cDNA or gDNA derived from T cells, B-cell-depleted T cells, or PBMCs.

Grouping used clinical history reported by participants in a survey and questionnaire. In the authors' workflow: Amplification of reference gene primers was used by the study to estimate nucleated cell counts. The method was immunoSEQ multiplex PCR; TCRdb's version includes in-frame clones alone and lacks a portion of them. For V, J and clone size, that table is used; D and trimming come from the DNA. The data show more than 300,000 clones, around 83% seen once. V was shortened by 5 bases and J by 1 base, with 11 bases between the two germline ends. The CDR3 runs to 14 residues. The germline V gene has CDR1 MNHEY and CDR2 SMNVEV (reference sequence).

This receptor was identified in a woman in her fifties or sixties who had recovered from COVID-19. What was sequenced was PBMCs or T cells enriched from blood (not recorded which). The V gene is TRBV27, the J gene TRBJ1-1, with D perhaps matching TRBD1 (5 bases). This chain's CDR3 is CASSPQVRNTEAFF. The CDR3 region has the DNA TGTGCCAGCAGTCCACAGGTTAGGAACACTGAAGCTTTCTTT.